This T cell receptor beta chain was profiled in a study of blood T cell repertoires in COVID-19. The CDR3 length is 12 residues. Germline V gene lookup returns CDR1 SEHNR and CDR2 FQNEAQ (reference sequence). V was clipped by 2 bases and J by 6 bases, with 5 bases between them. Data came from immunoSEQ multiplex PCR; TCRdb stores just in-frame clones and leaves some out. The top ten hold around 8% of the sample, which has about 110,000 clones, 72% seen once. This TCR came from an older woman with acute or convalescent COVID-19. The specimen sequenced was peripheral blood. The genes are TRBV7-9 and TRBJ1-5; D is uncertain. Written as DNA, the CDR3 is TGTGCCAGCAGCTTATTCGGTCAGCCCCAGCATTTT. The encoded protein is CASSLFGQPQHF.